The present T cell receptor beta chain was sequenced within a study of shared clonotypes between healthy human individuals. As regards this clone: Its antigen is undetermined.

The protocol was immunoSEQ multiplex PCR, while the TCRdb copy is restricted to in-frame clones and leaves out a portion. The sample has fewer than 850,000 clones, about 97% seen once. CDR3 length equals 15 residues. The germline gives CDR1 MGHRA, CDR2 YSYEKL. V was trimmed by 0 bases and J by 3 bases, leaving 12 bases between them. The naive CD8 population came from CD45RO-negative cells selected for CCR7, without terminally differentiated effector memory CD45RA+ cells. Study-level points and caveats: On the whole, naive subsets had larger estimated richness than memory subsets had.

Sample: naive CD8+ T cells sorted from blood. This TCR came from a man aged 25-40 years in good health. This sequence joins TRBV4-1 and TRBJ2-7; D call uncertain. The CDR3 DNA follows: TGCGCCAGCAGCCAAGATCAGTCTGTTTACTACGAGCAGTACTTC. This sequence encodes CASSQDQSVYYEQYF.